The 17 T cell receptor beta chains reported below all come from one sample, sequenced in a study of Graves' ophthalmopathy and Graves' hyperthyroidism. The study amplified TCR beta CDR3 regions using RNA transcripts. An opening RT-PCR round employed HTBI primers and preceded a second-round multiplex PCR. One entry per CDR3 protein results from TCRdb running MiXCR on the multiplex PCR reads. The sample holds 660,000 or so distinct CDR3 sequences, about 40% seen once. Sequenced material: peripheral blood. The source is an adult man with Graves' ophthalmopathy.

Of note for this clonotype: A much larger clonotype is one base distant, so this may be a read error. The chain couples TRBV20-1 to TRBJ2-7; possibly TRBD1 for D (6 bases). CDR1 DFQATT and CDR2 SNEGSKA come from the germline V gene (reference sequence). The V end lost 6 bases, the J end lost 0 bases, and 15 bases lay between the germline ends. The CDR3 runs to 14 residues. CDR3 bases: TGCAGTGCCATTCGCACAGGGTCCTCCTACGAGCAGTACTTC. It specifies CSAIRTGSSYEQYF.

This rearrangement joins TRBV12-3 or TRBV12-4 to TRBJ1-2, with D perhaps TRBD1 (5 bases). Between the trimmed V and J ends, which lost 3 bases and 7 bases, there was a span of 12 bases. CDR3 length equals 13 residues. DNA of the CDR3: TGTGCCAGCAGTTTTATTGGGCAGGGTGGCTACACCTTC. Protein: CASSFIGQGGYTF.

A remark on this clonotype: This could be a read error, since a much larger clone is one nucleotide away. The chain's CDR3 is CTSSLSHSNMNTEAFF. The CDR3 DNA reads as TGTACCAGCAGCTTATCCCACTCGAATATGAACACTGAAGCTTTCTTT. The chain recombines TRBV7-2 with TRBJ1-1; D uncertain. The V gene's germline CDR1 is SGHTA and CDR2 FQGNSA. The CDR3 spans 16 residues. V was clipped by 2 bases and J by 0 bases, with 13 bases between them.

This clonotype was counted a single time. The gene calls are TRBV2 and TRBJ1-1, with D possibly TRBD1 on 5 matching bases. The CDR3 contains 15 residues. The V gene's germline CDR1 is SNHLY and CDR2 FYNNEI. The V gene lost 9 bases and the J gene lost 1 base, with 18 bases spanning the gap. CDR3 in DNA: TGTGCCAGTCTTGACCCTAGCGGGGGGAACACTGAAGCTTTCTTT. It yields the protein CASLDPSGGNTEAFF.

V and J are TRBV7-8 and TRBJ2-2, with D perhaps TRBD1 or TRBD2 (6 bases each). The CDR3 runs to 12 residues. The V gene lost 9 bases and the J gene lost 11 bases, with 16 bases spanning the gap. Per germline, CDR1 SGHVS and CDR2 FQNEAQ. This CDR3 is CASTGRRGELFF. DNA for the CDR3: TGTGCCAGTACAGGGCGGCGGGGAGAGCTGTTTTTT.

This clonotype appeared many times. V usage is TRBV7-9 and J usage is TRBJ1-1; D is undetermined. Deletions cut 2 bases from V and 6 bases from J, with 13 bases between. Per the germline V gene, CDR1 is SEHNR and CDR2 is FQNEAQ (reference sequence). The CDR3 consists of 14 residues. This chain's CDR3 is CASSLTFHIAEAFF. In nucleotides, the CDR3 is TGTGCCAGCAGCTTAACCTTTCATATCGCTGAAGCTTTCTTT. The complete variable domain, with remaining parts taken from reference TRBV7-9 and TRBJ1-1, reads DTGVSQNPRHKITKRGQNVTFRCDPISEHNRLYWYRQTLGQGPEFLTYFQNEAQLEKSRLLSDRFSAERPKGSFSTLEIQRTEQGDSAMYLCASSLTFHIAEAFFGQGTRLTVV.

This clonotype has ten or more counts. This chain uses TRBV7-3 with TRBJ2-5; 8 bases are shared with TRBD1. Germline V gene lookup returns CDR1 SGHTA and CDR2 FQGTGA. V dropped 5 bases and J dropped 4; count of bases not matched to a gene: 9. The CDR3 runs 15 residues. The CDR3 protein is CASSRTGMGRETQYF. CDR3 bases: TGTGCCAGCAGCAGGACAGGGATGGGTCGAGAGACCCAGTACTTC.

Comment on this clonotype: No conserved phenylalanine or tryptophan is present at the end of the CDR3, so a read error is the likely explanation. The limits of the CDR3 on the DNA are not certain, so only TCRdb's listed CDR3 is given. CDR3 loop: CASSLGGGAYGYTFGS. The chain links TRBV7-2 to TRBJ2-5; the table assigns TRBD1, which was not confirmed against the DNA. Germline values: CDR1 SGHTA, CDR2 FQGNSA. The CDR3 is 16 residues long, counting both termini.

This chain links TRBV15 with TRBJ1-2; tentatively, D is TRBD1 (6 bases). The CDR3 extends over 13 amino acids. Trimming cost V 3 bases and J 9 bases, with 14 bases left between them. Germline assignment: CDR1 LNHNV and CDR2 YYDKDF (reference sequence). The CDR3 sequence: CATSRQGFCSYTF. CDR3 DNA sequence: TGTGCCACCAGCAGGCAGGGGTTCTGTAGCTACACCTTC.

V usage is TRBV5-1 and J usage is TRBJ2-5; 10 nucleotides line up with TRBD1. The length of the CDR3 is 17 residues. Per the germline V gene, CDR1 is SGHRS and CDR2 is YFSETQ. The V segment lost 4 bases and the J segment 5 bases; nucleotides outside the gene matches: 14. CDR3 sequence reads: CASSQFRDRGRWETQYF. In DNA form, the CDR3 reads TGCGCCAGCAGCCAATTCCGGGACAGGGGCCGGTGGGAGACCCAGTACTTC.

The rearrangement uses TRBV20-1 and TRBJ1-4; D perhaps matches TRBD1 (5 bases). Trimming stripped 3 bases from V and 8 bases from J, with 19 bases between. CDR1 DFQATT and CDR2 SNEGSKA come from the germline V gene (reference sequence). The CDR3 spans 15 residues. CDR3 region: CSASGGWGIGEKLFF. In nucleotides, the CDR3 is TGCAGTGCTAGCGGCGGTTGGGGCATAGGAGAAAAACTGTTTTTT.

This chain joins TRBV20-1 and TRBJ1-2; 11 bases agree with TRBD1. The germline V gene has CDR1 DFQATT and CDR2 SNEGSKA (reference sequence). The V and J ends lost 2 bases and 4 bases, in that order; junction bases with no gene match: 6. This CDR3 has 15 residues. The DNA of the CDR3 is TGCAGTGCTAGACGGACAGGGGGCATTAGCTATGGCTACACCTTC. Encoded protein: CSARRTGGISYGYTF.

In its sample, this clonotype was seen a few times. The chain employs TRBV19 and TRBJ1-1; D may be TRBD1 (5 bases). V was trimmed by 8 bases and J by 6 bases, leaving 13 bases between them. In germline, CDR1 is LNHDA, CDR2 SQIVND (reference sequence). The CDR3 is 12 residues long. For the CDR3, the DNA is TGTGCCAGTCTAACCGGGGCCGCTGAAGCTTTCTTT. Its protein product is CASLTGAAEAFF.

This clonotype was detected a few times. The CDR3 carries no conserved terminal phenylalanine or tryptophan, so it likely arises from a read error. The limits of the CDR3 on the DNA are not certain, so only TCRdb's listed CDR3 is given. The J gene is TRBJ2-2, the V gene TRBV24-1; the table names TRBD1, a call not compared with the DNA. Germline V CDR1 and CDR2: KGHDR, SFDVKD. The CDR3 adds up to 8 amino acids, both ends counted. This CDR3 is CATTSGGI.

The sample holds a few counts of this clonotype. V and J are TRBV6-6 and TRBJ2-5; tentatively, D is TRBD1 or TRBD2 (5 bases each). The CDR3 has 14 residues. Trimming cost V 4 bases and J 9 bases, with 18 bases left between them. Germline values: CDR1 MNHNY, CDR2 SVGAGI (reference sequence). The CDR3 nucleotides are TGTGCCAGCAGTTCAAGGGACGGCCGACGGGCCCAGTACTTC. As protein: CASSSRDGRRAQYF.

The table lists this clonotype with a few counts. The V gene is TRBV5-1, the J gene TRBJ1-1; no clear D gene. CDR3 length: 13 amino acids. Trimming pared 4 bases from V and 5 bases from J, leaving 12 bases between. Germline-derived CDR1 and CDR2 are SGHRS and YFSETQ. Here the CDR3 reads CASSQAPGTEAFF. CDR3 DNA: TGCGCCAGCAGCCAAGCCCCGGGAACTGAAGCTTTCTTT.

The CDR3 is CASTGLAAQETQYF. The CDR3 DNA reads TGTGCCTCCACGGGACTAGCGGCCCAAGAGACCCAGTACTTC. V gene TRBV2 combines with J gene TRBJ2-5, with 11 bases that match TRBD2. The germline gives CDR1 SNHLY, CDR2 FYNNEI. Trimming removed 11 bases from V and 1 base from J; junction bases left unmatched: 6. The CDR3 is 14 residues long. The entire variable domain, with the rest obtained from reference TRBV2 and TRBJ2-5, is as follows: EPEVTQTPSHQVTQMGQEVILRCVPISNHLYFYWYRQILGQKVEFLVSFYNNEISEKSEIFDDQFSVERPDGSNFTLKIRSTKLEDSAMYFCASTGLAAQETQYFGPGTRLLVL.